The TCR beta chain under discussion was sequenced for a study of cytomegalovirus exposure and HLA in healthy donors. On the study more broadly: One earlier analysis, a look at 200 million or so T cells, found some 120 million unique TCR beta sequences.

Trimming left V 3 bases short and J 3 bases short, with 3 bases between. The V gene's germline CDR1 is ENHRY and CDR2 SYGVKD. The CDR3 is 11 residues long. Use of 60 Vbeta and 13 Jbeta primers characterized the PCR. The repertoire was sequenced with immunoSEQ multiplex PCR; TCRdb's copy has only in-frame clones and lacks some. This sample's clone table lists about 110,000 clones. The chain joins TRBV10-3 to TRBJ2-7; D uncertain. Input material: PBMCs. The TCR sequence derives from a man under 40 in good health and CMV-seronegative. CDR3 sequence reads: CAISDSYEQYF. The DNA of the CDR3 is TGTGCCATCAGTGACAGCTACGAGCAGTACTTC.